This T cell receptor (beta chain) was identified in a study of early T cells in non-severe SARS-CoV-2 infection. Study details: Alpha and beta chains were unpaired, from unsorted whole-blood bulk RNA. Study outcomes and limitations: VDJdb matches were skewed toward anti-spike CD8 T cell responses.

In germline, CDR1 is GTSNPN, CDR2 SVGIG (reference sequence). The V end lost 1 base, the J end lost 0 bases, and 17 bases lay between the germline ends. The CDR3 is 17 amino acids. This clonotype was observed at least ten times. Its specificity is unknown. The TCR library protocol attached unique molecular identifiers to the individual cDNA molecules. From the 5' RACE reads, TCRdb called clonotypes with MiXCR, one entry per CDR3 protein. The table lists about 56,000 distinct CDR3 sequences, around 15% of them singletons, with approximately 4% in the top ten. The sequences come from whole blood, collected at baseline. The V call is TRBV30, the J call TRBJ2-3; the D gene is possibly TRBD1 (6 bases). The TCR sequence derives from an adult who was a healthcare worker with PCR-confirmed SARS-CoV-2 infection or an uninfected control (not recorded which). The CDR3 nucleotides read TGTGCCTGGAGTGGGGGACCGGGACACACCAGCACAGATACGCAGTATTTT. Translated: CAWSGGPGHTSTDTQYF.